These T cell receptor beta chains were read from a single sample in a study of blood T cell repertoires in COVID-19. TCRdb's table, derived via immunoSEQ multiplex PCR, lists solely in-frame clones and lacks some. The repertoire consists of roughly 100,000 clones, with roughly 80% occurring once and the leading ten covering roughly 21%. The sequenced sample consisted of peripheral blood. These receptors were collected from a woman in her 70s with acute or convalescent COVID-19. Each CDR3 is given with its conserved first and last residue. A D gene is named only where the DNA matches it firmly. Clone size is shown for a subset of rows, as once, few, many or a class of expanded clone.

clone_size: NA
v_call: TRBV5-1
d_call: TRBD1
j_call: TRBJ2-7
cdr3_aa: CASNPGQGTYEQYF
cdr3_nt: TGCGCCAGCAACCCGGGACAGGGGACCTACGAGCAGTACTTC

clone_size: once
v_call: TRBV6-2/TRBV6-3
d_call: NA
j_call: TRBJ1-1
cdr3_aa: CASSKTTQGGTEAFF
cdr3_nt: TGTGCCAGCAGCAAAACTACACAGGGAGGGACTGAAGCTTTCTTT

clone_size: few
v_call: TRBV12-3/TRBV12-4
d_call: NA
j_call: TRBJ1-1
cdr3_aa: CASSRTGSEAFF
cdr3_nt: TGTGCCAGCAGCCGTACAGGGAGTGAAGCTTTCTTT

clone_size: NA
v_call: TRBV6-6
d_call: TRBD1
j_call: TRBJ2-7
cdr3_aa: CASSLDRGAYEQYF
cdr3_nt: TGTGCCAGCAGTTTGGACAGGGGAGCCTACGAGCAGTACTTC

clone_size: NA
v_call: TRBV7-6
d_call: TRBD1
j_call: TRBJ2-7
cdr3_aa: CASSFADRGRGNEQYF
cdr3_nt: TGTGCCAGCAGCTTCGCGGACAGGGGGCGCGGGAACGAGCAGTACTTC

clone_size: many
v_call: TRBV7-9
d_call: TRBD1
j_call: TRBJ1-1
cdr3_aa: CASSLVRTGSTEAFF
cdr3_nt: TGTGCCAGCAGCTTAGTCAGGACAGGGAGCACTGAAGCTTTCTTT

clone_size: NA
v_call: TRBV24-1
d_call: TRBD2
j_call: TRBJ2-3
cdr3_aa: CATSDRRGGQNTQYF
cdr3_nt: TGTGCCACCAGTGATCGGCGGGGGGGCCAAAATACGCAGTATTTT

clone_size: NA
v_call: TRBV30
d_call: NA
j_call: TRBJ1-5
cdr3_aa: CALTQGTNQPQHF
cdr3_nt: TGTGCCTTGACACAGGGTACTAATCAGCCCCAGCATTTT

clone_size: NA
v_call: TRBV30
d_call: NA
j_call: TRBJ1-5
cdr3_aa: CAWSVSGAYNQPQHF
cdr3_nt: TGTGCCTGGAGTGTATCTGGGGCCTATAATCAGCCCCAGCATTTT

clone_size: NA
v_call: TRBV7-2
d_call: TRBD2
j_call: TRBJ2-1
cdr3_aa: CASTNAGGGEQFF
cdr3_nt: TGTGCCAGCACTAACGCGGGGGGCGGGGAGCAGTTCTTC

clone_size: NA
v_call: TRBV6-5
d_call: NA
j_call: TRBJ2-5
cdr3_aa: CASSNWASTGVSYF
cdr3_nt: TGTGCCAGCAGTAATTGGGCCAGCACGGGAGTTTCGTACTTC

clone_size: NA
v_call: TRBV6-5
d_call: NA
j_call: TRBJ2-5
cdr3_aa: CASRKTTAQETQYF
cdr3_nt: TGTGCCAGCAGGAAGACGACAGCCCAAGAGACCCAGTACTTC

clone_size: NA
v_call: TRBV5-1
d_call: TRBD2
j_call: TRBJ2-5
cdr3_aa: CASGKGLAGDIQETQYF
cdr3_nt: TGCGCCAGCGGAAAAGGACTAGCGGGGGATATCCAAGAGACCCAGTACTTC

clone_size: few
v_call: TRBV30
d_call: TRBD1
j_call: TRBJ1-5
cdr3_aa: CAWSGDRVEQPQHF
cdr3_nt: TGTGCCTGGAGTGGGGACAGGGTGGAACAGCCCCAGCATTTT

clone_size: NA
v_call: TRBV18
d_call: NA
j_call: TRBJ1-1
cdr3_aa: CASSPTLQATDEAFF
cdr3_nt: TGTGCCAGCTCACCAACACTTCAGGCGACAGATGAAGCTTTCTTT

clone_size: NA
v_call: TRBV4-3
d_call: NA
j_call: TRBJ2-7
cdr3_aa: CASSPQQGYEQYF
cdr3_nt: TGCGCCAGCAGCCCACAACAGGGATACGAGCAGTACTTC

clone_size: NA
v_call: TRBV29-1
d_call: TRBD1
j_call: TRBJ1-1
cdr3_aa: CSVGQGESEAFF
cdr3_nt: TGCAGCGTGGGACAGGGGGAGTCTGAAGCTTTCTTT

clone_size: NA
v_call: TRBV5-1
d_call: TRBD2
j_call: TRBJ2-1
cdr3_aa: CASSLGPGLVGEQFF
cdr3_nt: TGCGCCAGCAGCCTGGGGCCGGGACTAGTGGGTGAGCAGTTCTTC

clone_size: NA
v_call: TRBV24-1
d_call: NA
j_call: TRBJ2-1
cdr3_aa: CATSDADRQQFF
cdr3_nt: TGTGCCACCAGTGATGCAGACAGGCAGCAGTTCTTC

clone_size: NA
v_call: TRBV3-1/TRBV3-2
d_call: TRBD1
j_call: TRBJ1-5
cdr3_aa: CASSQGQGSPQHF
cdr3_nt: TGTGCCAGCAGCCAGGGACAGGGGTCGCCCCAGCATTTT

clone_size: few
v_call: TRBV10-2
d_call: TRBD1
j_call: TRBJ1-1
cdr3_aa: CASRDSRFSMNTEAFF
cdr3_nt: TGCGCCAGTAGGGACAGTCGTTTCTCAATGAACACTGAAGCTTTCTTT

clone_size: NA
v_call: TRBV5-1
d_call: NA
j_call: TRBJ1-1
cdr3_aa: CASSLAHSGGGGTEAFF
cdr3_nt: TGCGCCAGCAGCTTGGCCCATAGCGGGGGAGGCGGCACTGAAGCTTTCTTT

clone_size: once
v_call: TRBV5-1
d_call: NA
j_call: TRBJ1-6
cdr3_aa: CASSLDRGIGSPLHF
cdr3_nt: TGCGCCAGCAGCTTGGATAGGGGGATCGGTTCACCCCTCCACTTT

clone_size: NA
v_call: TRBV19
d_call: TRBD1
j_call: TRBJ2-1
cdr3_aa: CASSIGQGAYNEQFF
cdr3_nt: TGTGCCAGTAGTATAGGACAGGGGGCTTACAATGAGCAGTTCTTC

clone_size: few
v_call: TRBV10-3
d_call: NA
j_call: TRBJ2-7
cdr3_aa: CAISEPGGHSYEQYF
cdr3_nt: TGTGCCATCAGTGAGCCGGGCGGGCACTCCTACGAGCAGTACTTC

clone_size: NA
v_call: TRBV9
d_call: TRBD1
j_call: TRBJ1-1
cdr3_aa: CASGTGDDTEAFF
cdr3_nt: TGTGCCAGCGGGACAGGGGATGACACTGAAGCTTTCTTT

clone_size: NA
v_call: TRBV19
d_call: TRBD1
j_call: TRBJ1-5
cdr3_aa: CASSIGERGRQPQHF
cdr3_nt: TGTGCCAGTAGTATAGGGGAGAGGGGGCGGCAGCCCCAGCATTTT

clone_size: NA
v_call: TRBV19
d_call: NA
j_call: TRBJ2-5
cdr3_aa: CASRRTAMYQETQYF
cdr3_nt: TGTGCCAGTCGCAGGACAGCTATGTACCAAGAGACCCAGTACTTC

clone_size: NA
v_call: TRBV18
d_call: TRBD1
j_call: TRBJ1-2
cdr3_aa: CASSPSGQGKRGYGYTF
cdr3_nt: TGTGCCAGCTCACCATCGGGACAGGGGAAGAGGGGCTATGGCTACACCTTC

clone_size: NA
v_call: TRBV6-5
d_call: NA
j_call: TRBJ1-4
cdr3_aa: CASSYGQFNEKLFF
cdr3_nt: TGTGCCAGCAGTTACGGACAGTTTAATGAAAAACTGTTTTTT

clone_size: NA
v_call: TRBV4-1
d_call: NA
j_call: TRBJ2-7
cdr3_aa: CASSQESVPRSYEQYF
cdr3_nt: TGCGCCAGCAGCCAAGAATCCGTGCCTAGGTCCTACGAGCAGTACTTC

clone_size: NA
v_call: TRBV18
d_call: TRBD1
j_call: TRBJ1-1
cdr3_aa: CASSPGTVSPIEAFF
cdr3_nt: TGTGCCAGCTCGCCCGGGACAGTATCTCCCATAGAAGCTTTCTTT

clone_size: NA
v_call: TRBV6-5
d_call: TRBD1
j_call: TRBJ2-6
cdr3_aa: CASTGNDRVVLTF
cdr3_nt: TGTGCCAGCACCGGAAATGACAGGGTGGTCCTGACTTTC

clone_size: NA
v_call: TRBV5-4
d_call: TRBD2
j_call: TRBJ2-5
cdr3_aa: CASSPWGAGGRGETQYF
cdr3_nt: TGTGCCAGCAGCCCCTGGGGAGCGGGGGGGCGTGGGGAGACCCAGTACTTC

clone_size: NA
v_call: TRBV4-2
d_call: NA
j_call: TRBJ1-1
cdr3_aa: CASSPRDSLGDEAFF
cdr3_nt: TGTGCCAGCAGCCCTCGGGACTCCCTTGGGGATGAAGCTTTCTTT

clone_size: NA
v_call: TRBV19
d_call: NA
j_call: TRBJ2-1
cdr3_aa: CASSARLGWDYNEQFF
cdr3_nt: TGTGCCAGTAGTGCCCGACTAGGATGGGACTACAATGAGCAGTTCTTC

clone_size: NA
v_call: TRBV14
d_call: TRBD1
j_call: TRBJ2-7
cdr3_aa: CASGTGPYEQYF
cdr3_nt: TGTGCCAGTGGGACAGGCCCCTACGAGCAGTACTTC

clone_size: NA
v_call: TRBV11-3
d_call: NA
j_call: TRBJ2-2
cdr3_aa: CASSFVRGTGELFF
cdr3_nt: TGTGCCAGCAGCTTCGTCCGGGGGACCGGGGAGCTGTTTTTT

clone_size: NA
v_call: TRBV7-2
d_call: TRBD2
j_call: TRBJ2-1
cdr3_aa: CASSFGTSGGREQFF
cdr3_nt: TGTGCCAGCAGCTTCGGGACTAGCGGGGGCCGGGAGCAGTTCTTC

clone_size: NA
v_call: TRBV5-5
d_call: NA
j_call: TRBJ2-2
cdr3_aa: CASSISTGELFF
cdr3_nt: TGTGCCAGCAGCATATCCACCGGGGAGCTGTTTTTT

clone_size: NA
v_call: TRBV19
d_call: TRBD1
j_call: TRBJ1-3
cdr3_aa: CASCKRQGTGNTIYF
cdr3_nt: TGTGCCAGTTGTAAACGACAGGGGACTGGAAACACCATATATTTT

clone_size: NA
v_call: TRBV6-5
d_call: NA
j_call: TRBJ2-3
cdr3_aa: CASRSGADTQYF
cdr3_nt: TGTGCCAGCAGGTCAGGGGCAGATACGCAGTATTTT

clone_size: NA
v_call: TRBV4-1
d_call: NA
j_call: TRBJ2-1
cdr3_aa: CASSQVLGRRQGMNEQFF
cdr3_nt: TGCGCCAGCAGCCAAGTCTTGGGGAGGAGACAGGGTATGAATGAGCAGTTCTTC

clone_size: few
v_call: TRBV6-2/TRBV6-3
d_call: TRBD1
j_call: TRBJ1-5
cdr3_aa: CASSPDRDSNQPQHF
cdr3_nt: TGTGCCAGCAGCCCGGACAGGGATAGCAATCAGCCCCAGCATTTT

clone_size: few
v_call: TRBV30
d_call: NA
j_call: TRBJ1-6
cdr3_aa: CAWADTHNSPLHF
cdr3_nt: TGTGCCTGGGCTGACACCCATAATTCACCCCTCCACTTT